The following is a T cell receptor beta chain sequence with its context. What this receptor recognizes is not known. Base qualities are not provided; no much larger clone lies one nucleotide away. The record originates from a study of T cells in Graves' hyperthyroidism and ophthalmopathy (dated by TCRdb to between 2018 and 2020). Broadly, across the study: Peripheral blood samples were taken at initial diagnosis, before any treatment was given. To identify TCR V-J signatures that set the groups apart, the researchers used a discovery cohort of 100 patients, made up of under 45 with Graves' ophthalmopathy and 57 with stable Graves' hyperthyroidism. Prospective prediction of ophthalmopathy was tested in an independent validation cohort consisting of some 18 hyperthyroidism patients and approximately 16 patients who later progressed to ophthalmopathy. For training and testing, the 100 or so patients in the discovery cohort were randomly divided in a 7:3 ratio. In addition, the study compared T-cell repertoires in thyroid tissue and in blood from over 5 Graves' hyperthyroidism patients. After sampling, hyperthyroidism patients received methimazole starting at 30 mg daily, and ophthalmopathy patients received high-dose intravenous methylprednisolone. According to the paper, TCR Vbeta CDR3 sequencing was carried out on roughly 130 peripheral blood samples, which came from under 50 ophthalmopathy, some 73 hyperthyroidism and roughly 17 progressor patients.

Amplification of TCR beta CDR3 regions was carried out from RNA transcripts. The first round of RT-PCR for the TCR CDR3 was performed with the HTBI primer set and the Qiagen OneStep RT-PCR kit. Libraries were constructed in a second round of multiplex PCR, after which size selection and purification were carried out. Sequencing of the libraries was done on an Illumina HiSeq2000 using paired-end 100 bp reads. The study's own analysis went as follows. SOAPnuke was used to process the raw data, throwing out any read that contained adapters or uncalled bases, had a mean Phred below 15, or lacked an exact constant-primer or identifier match. COPE v1.2.5 was used to merge high-quality paired reads, and clonotypes were defined as unique nucleotide sequences. Clonotypes were aligned to IMGT TRBV, TRBD and TRBJ reference segments using MiTCR v1.1. Only V-J combinations with frequency above 0.0001, covering 99% to 99.2% of repertoires, were analysed. The TCS score was defined as the ratio of F50 (clonal expansion) to E x V (chaos), calculated using BLOSUM62-based TCRdist between CDR3 peptides within each V-J. Welch's t-statistics and random forest reduced 500 to 550 V-J features to 13, which were used in a naive Bayes classifier (R e1071). TCRdb trimmed the raw reads at Q25, called clones with MiXCR and kept productive beta chains. Entries that share a CDR3 protein sequence are merged under the most common genes and DNA. The V and J calls come from TCRdb's annotation, not from the publication. In all, the sample holds about 520,000 distinct CDR3 sequences, and approximately 25% of those were seen once. Clones ranked in the top ten supply approximately 10% of the sample.

V is clipped by 1 base and J by 3 bases, and the sequence between their germline boundaries is 12 bases long. The CDR3 numbers 14 residues from cysteine through phenylalanine. Only CDR3 DNA remains: 42 bases, in frame from the first base. For CDR1 and CDR2, the germline V gene (reference sequence) lists GTSNPN and SVGIG. What the authors observed across the whole study: Sample size was not statistically predetermined, and blinding of investigators to group allocation was not performed. In cross-validation, a model built on a 13 V-J signature told ophthalmopathy apart from stable hyperthyroidism with just under 90% sensitivity and approximately 81% specificity, and in testing the same model reached 80%/75%. Most expanded thyroid clonotypes (frequency above 0.001) were also detected in blood, a finding suggesting that blood repertoires may reflect thyroid immune responses. During validation, the model predicted progression to ophthalmopathy a median of about 6.5 months ahead of onset, with 70.59% sensitivity and almost 75% specificity.

Moderately to severely active disease, a Clinical Activity Score of at least 3, a NOSPECS grade of at least 4, and a duration under 3 months were present in ophthalmopathy patients. Patients with uncontrolled infections, other autoimmune diseases, pregnancy or lactation were excluded. Clinical symptoms, serum thyroxine and TRAb, thyroid ultrasound, and orbital computed tomography formed the basis for the diagnoses. PBMCs were separated from roughly 9.6 ml of fresh peripheral blood using Ficoll-Paque density gradient centrifugation. Total RNA was extracted using Trizol reagent, and RNA quality was assessed on an Agilent 2100 Bioanalyzer.

The source of this sequence is a woman between 25 and 40 years old with Graves' ophthalmopathy. Source material: blood. This receptor chain uses TRBV30 and TRBJ1-2; too little of a D gene remains to name it. The bases are TGTGCCTGGAGTGATTTTCGAATGTACTATGGCTACACCTTC. Translated, it reads CAWSDFRMYYGYTF.